The next 31 T cell receptor beta chains were all read from a single sample in a study of blood T cells in healthy people across ages. Alongside a J-beta primer mix, a sample-barcoded 5' primer served in a second PCR lasting about 7 to 12 cycles. One entry per CDR3 protein, called by TCRdb with MiXCR from the 5' RACE reads. The data hold about 730,000 distinct CDR3 sequences, with 40% to 45% observed a single time. Sequenced sample: blood. The receptors were gathered from an older woman in good health.

V is TRBV28 and J is TRBJ2-7, with TRBD2 identical over 8 bases. Germline V gene lookup returns CDR1 MDHEN and CDR2 SYDVKM. V lost 4 bases to trimming and J lost 1 base; unmatched junction nucleotides: 6. The CDR3 loop spans 15 amino acids. The CDR3 DNA reads as TGTGCCAGCAGTTACGGGACTAGAAATTCCTACGAGCAGTACTTC. Its protein is CASSYGTRNSYEQYF.

This clonotype was detected only a few times. The J gene is TRBJ2-1, the V gene TRBV5-1, with D perhaps matching TRBD2 (6 bases). The ends were cut back, 3 bases at V and 4 bases at J, with 14 bases in the middle. Per germline, CDR1 SGHRS and CDR2 YFSETQ. The CDR3 runs to 15 residues. The chain's CDR3 is CASSSGLNSYNEQFF. CDR3 DNA: TGCGCCAGCAGCTCTGGACTAAACTCTTACAATGAGCAGTTCTTC.

This chain connects TRBV7-2 to TRBJ1-4, with D tentatively TRBD1 (6 bases). The V end lost 3 bases, the J end lost 8 bases, and 10 bases lay between the germline ends. Germline assignment: CDR1 SGHTA and CDR2 FQGNSA. The CDR3 is made up of 13 amino acids. The CDR3 coding sequence is TGTGCCAGCAGCTTGAGGGGGGGCGAAAAACTGTTTTTT. Translating it yields CASSLRGGEKLFF.

This rearrangement joins TRBV29-1 to TRBJ1-1, with D perhaps matching TRBD1 (5 bases). In germline, CDR1 is SQVTM, CDR2 ANQGSEA. The CDR3 totals 12 residues. The V end was cut by 6 bases, the J end by 1 base, with 9 bases between. The CDR3 loop is CSVGTPNTEAFF. CDR3 nucleotide sequence: TGCAGCGTGGGGACCCCGAACACTGAAGCTTTCTTT.

This rearrangement joins TRBV29-1 to TRBJ2-3, with D perhaps being TRBD1 or TRBD2 (5 bases each). The V gene lost 0 bases and the J gene lost 2 bases, with 9 bases spanning the gap. The CDR3 sequence is 14 residues long. CDR1 and CDR2 from the germline V gene are SQVTM and ANQGSEA. Here the CDR3 reads CSVEDGGITDTQYF. CDR3 in DNA: TGCAGCGTTGAAGATGGGGGAATCACAGATACGCAGTATTTT.

Only a few counts were recorded for this clonotype. In DNA, the CDR3 is TGTGCCAGCAGAGGGGGGCCTTCCGAGGAGCAGTTCTTC. It is translated as CASRGGPSEEQFF. The chain combines TRBV9 with TRBJ2-1; TRBD1 or TRBD2 may be the D gene (6 bases each). This CDR3 comprises 13 residues. Trimming shortened V by 5 bases and J by 10 bases, and 16 bases separated the two germline ends. CDR1 is SGDLS and CDR2 is YYNGEE in the germline V gene.

The gene calls are TRBV20-1 and TRBJ2-7, with D perhaps assigned TRBD1 or TRBD2 (5 bases each). V was cut by 3 bases and J by 2 bases, with 11 bases left in between. Germline CDR1 is DFQATT and CDR2 is SNEGSKA (reference sequence). The CDR3 runs 13 residues. CDR3 amino acids: CSASRGSAYEQYF. Written as DNA, the CDR3 is TGCAGTGCTAGTAGGGGTAGCGCCTACGAGCAGTACTTC.

With respect to this clonotype: At one end the junction does not follow the germline gene, possibly because of a read error. This chain joins TRBV29-1 and TRBJ1-1; tentative D call: TRBD1 (5 bases). CDR1 and CDR2 from the germline V gene are SQVTM and ANQGSEA. This CDR3 has 16 residues. The CDR3 sequence is CSVEAEGREVRTGAFF. Written as DNA, the CDR3 is TGCAGCGTTGAAGCCGAGGGGAGGGAGGTACGGACTGGAGCTTTCTTT.

V is TRBV7-2 and J is TRBJ2-1; a possible D gene is TRBD2 (5 bases). With the DNA end fitting TRBJ2-7 better, the J assignment may be wrong. CDR3 length: 17 amino acids. The germline V gene has CDR1 SGHTA and CDR2 FQGNSA. The CDR3 DNA reads TGTGCCAGCAGCTTAGTCGAACTAGTGGGTACCTACAATGAGCAGTACTTC. Translating gives CASSLVELVGTYNEQYF.

This clonotype showed up just a few times. The chain employs TRBV18 and TRBJ2-6; 7 bases are a match to TRBD1. Germline CDR1 KGHSH, CDR2 LQKENI. V lost 1 base and J lost 3; bases outside the gene matches: 3. The CDR3 runs to 16 residues. DNA of the CDR3: TGTGCCAGCTCACCACAGGGGGCTAATGGGGCCAACGTCCTGACTTTC. This codes for CASSPQGANGANVLTF.

The chain is built from TRBV7-2 and TRBJ2-5; D uncertain. V was clipped by 4 bases and J by 5 bases, with 14 bases between them. The V gene's germline CDR1 is SGHTA and CDR2 FQGNSA. The CDR3 totals 14 residues. The CDR3 DNA follows: TGTGCCAGCAGCTCCTCGACGATTCGGGAGACCCAGTACTTC. It yields the protein CASSSSTIRETQYF.

The genes are TRBV9 and TRBJ2-3, with 8 bases fitting TRBD2. J lost 2 bases, V lost 4 bases, and 9 bases had no gene match. The CDR3 has 16 residues. Germline CDR1 is SGDLS and CDR2 is YYNGEE. CDR3: CASSPHGGADTDTQYF. DNA of the CDR3: TGTGCCAGCAGCCCACACGGGGGGGCCGACACAGATACGCAGTATTTT.

This clonotype was counted between two and nine times. The V and J genes are TRBV6-1 and TRBJ2-3; D is unclear. The CDR3 loop spans 15 amino acids. Germline CDR1 and CDR2: MNHNS and SASEGT. The ends were cut back, 3 bases at V and 2 bases at J, with 12 bases in the middle. CDR3 nucleotides: TGTGCCAGCAGTGATGGGCCTACGGTCACAGATACGCAGTATTTT. Amino acid sequence: CASSDGPTVTDTQYF.

At least ten counts were recorded for this clonotype. The chain employs TRBV9 and TRBJ2-1, with a possible D match to TRBD2 (5 bases). V was cut by 4 bases and J by 8 bases, with 22 bases left in between. CDR3 length: 16 residues. Germline V gene sequence: CDR1 SGDLS, CDR2 YYNGEE. The CDR3 loop is CASSPLGRTPSHEQFF. The CDR3 DNA reads as TGTGCCAGCAGCCCCCTGGGGAGAACCCCTTCGCATGAGCAGTTCTTC.

This clonotype was seen just once. The genes are TRBV20-1 and TRBJ1-2; 9 bases map to TRBD1. V was clipped by 5 bases and J by 8 bases; unmatched bases: 12. The CDR3 spans 14 residues. CDR1 DFQATT and CDR2 SNEGSKA come from the germline V gene (reference sequence). The CDR3 loop reads CSAYRDRAIGGYTF. CDR3 DNA sequence: TGCAGTGCTTACCGGGACAGGGCGATCGGGGGCTACACCTTC.

This chain links TRBV20-1 with TRBJ1-1; tentatively, D is TRBD1 (5 bases). The V end lost 5 bases, the J end lost 4 bases, and 20 bases lay between the germline ends. Germline V CDR1 and CDR2: DFQATT, SNEGSKA (reference sequence). This CDR3 is 15 amino acids long. In nucleotides, the CDR3 is TGCAGTGCTGATGGTCCAGGGTTTAAGGGCACTGAAGCTTTCTTT. The encoded protein is CSADGPGFKGTEAFF.

This clonotype was seen repeatedly, ten times or more. The V call is TRBV7-3, the J call TRBJ1-2; no reliable D call. The CDR3 sequence is 12 residues long. V was clipped by 8 bases and J by 1 base, with 8 bases between them. Per the germline V gene, CDR1 is SGHTA and CDR2 is FQGTGA. CDR3 sequence: CASGNVNYGYTF. The CDR3 nucleotides read TGTGCCAGCGGCAACGTTAACTATGGCTACACCTTC. Drawing the rest from reference TRBV7-3 and TRBJ1-2, the complete variable domain is GAGVSQTPSNKVTEKGKYVELRCDPISGHTALYWYRQSLGQGPEFLIYFQGTGAADDSGLPNDRFFAVRPEGSVSTLKIQRTERGDSAVYLCASGNVNYGYTFGSGTRLTVV.

This clonotype came up a few times. J is TRBJ2-7 and V is TRBV4-2; D not certain. The CDR3 is 15 amino acids. Germline-derived CDR1 and CDR2 are LGHNA and YNFKEQ. V was pared by 0 bases and J by 4 bases, with 13 bases between. The CDR3 is CASSQDLGKGYEQYF. CDR3 coding DNA: TGTGCCAGCAGCCAAGATTTGGGAAAAGGATACGAGCAGTACTTC.

This clonotype was counted at least ten times. CDR3 nucleotide sequence: TGTGCCAGCAGCCAAGAAGCCGAGCAGTACTTC. It specifies CASSQEAEQYF. This chain uses TRBV3-1 with TRBJ2-7; D remains ambiguous. Germline loops: CDR1 LGHDT, CDR2 YNNKEL (reference sequence). The CDR3 is 11 amino acids. Trimming pared 0 bases from V and 6 bases from J, leaving 3 bases between.

This clonotype was detected many times. This rearrangement joins TRBV4-2 to TRBJ1-1, with D uncertain. Trimming stripped 4 bases from V and 1 base from J, with 7 bases between. The CDR3 sequence is 13 residues long. Looked up from germline, CDR1 is LGHNA and CDR2 is YNFKEQ. CDR3 amino acids: CASSRPENTEAFF. Here the CDR3 DNA reads TGTGCCAGCAGCCGTCCGGAGAACACTGAAGCTTTCTTT.

This clonotype was found a few times. The chain employs TRBV7-9 and TRBJ2-7; D unclear. In germline, CDR1 is SEHNR, CDR2 FQNEAQ (reference sequence). V was shortened by 7 bases and J by 5 bases, with 15 bases between the two germline ends. CDR3 length equals 13 residues. In nucleotides, the CDR3 is TGTGCCAGCAACCGGGCCCTAGGCGACGAGCAGTACTTC. Protein product: CASNRALGDEQYF.

The gene calls are TRBV29-1 and TRBJ1-1; D unresolved. CDR1 and CDR2 from the germline V gene are SQVTM and ANQGSEA. This CDR3 has 11 amino acids. V was shortened by 1 base and J by 5 bases, with 5 bases between the two germline ends. In DNA, the CDR3 is TGCAGCGTTGAAGGAGTTACTGAAGCTTTCTTT. The encoded protein is CSVEGVTEAFF.

The chain employs TRBV6-2 or TRBV6-3 and TRBJ2-1; 8 bases align to TRBD2. The junction had 11 bases not matched to a gene; V was cut back by 8 bases and J by 8 bases. CDR1 and CDR2 (germline): MNHEY, SVGEGT. The CDR3 loop spans 14 amino acids. CDR3 loop: CASVRGGGKDEQFF. The CDR3 DNA reads as TGTGCCAGCGTTCGTGGCGGGGGGAAGGATGAGCAGTTCTTC.

The chain recombines TRBV6-5 with TRBJ2-1; D might be TRBD2 (6 bases). From germline, CDR1 is MNHEY and CDR2 SVGAGI. This CDR3 spans 14 amino acids. With 6 bases removed from V and 8 bases from J, the gap between germline ends came to 17 bases. The DNA of the CDR3 is TGTGCCAGCAGACGGGGAGGTCTAGGCGATGAGCAGTTCTTC. This translates into CASRRGGLGDEQFF.

The genes are TRBV20-1 and TRBJ2-7, with 10 nucleotides matching TRBD2. The J segment lost 6 bases and the V segment lost 3 bases, leaving 8 bases of the junction unmatched. Germline V CDR1 and CDR2: DFQATT, SNEGSKA (reference sequence). The CDR3 spans 14 residues. The CDR3 region has the DNA TGCAGTGCTAGTCCTCTAGCGGGAGTCGTCGAGCAGTACTTC. It codes for CSASPLAGVVEQYF.

To note about this clonotype: With a much larger clone just one base away, this may be a read error. The rearrangement joins TRBV20-1 to TRBJ2-1, with TRBD1 as a possible D gene (6 bases). With 0 bases removed from V and 10 bases from J, the gap between germline ends came to 19 bases. Germline assignment: CDR1 DFQATT and CDR2 SNEGSKA (reference sequence). The length of the CDR3 is 15 residues. CDR3 DNA sequence: TGCAGTGCTAGAGATATACAGGGTTTTATCCACGAGCAGTTCTTC. Translated, it gives CSARDIQGFIHEQFF.

This clonotype came up a few times. The gene calls are TRBV4-2 and TRBJ2-1; TRBD2 matches at 14 bases. The CDR3 loop spans 17 amino acids. V dropped 3 bases and J dropped 5; count of bases not matched to a gene: 6. Per germline, CDR1 LGHNA and CDR2 YNFKEQ. Here the CDR3 DNA reads TGTGCCAGCAGCCATTCTCCGGGACTAGCGGGGGACAATGAGCAGTTCTTC. It encodes CASSHSPGLAGDNEQFF.

The chain is built from TRBV7-2 and TRBJ2-3; a possible D gene is TRBD2 (6 bases). CDR1 and CDR2 (germline): SGHTA, FQGNSA. Trimming left V 5 bases short and J 3 bases short, with 12 bases between. The CDR3 runs to 14 residues. The CDR3 nucleotides read TGTGCCAGCAGCGAGGGCGGGACTACAGATACGCAGTATTTT. Amino acids: CASSEGGTTDTQYF.

This clonotype was counted between two and nine times. V gene TRBV9 combines with J gene TRBJ1-2; 9 bases match TRBD1. This CDR3 region has 16 residues. V trimming: 3 bases; J trimming: 5 bases; junction bases outside the gene matches: 11. Per the germline V gene, CDR1 is SGDLS and CDR2 is YYNGEE. The CDR3: CASSETGGSSLYGYTF. The CDR3 region has the DNA TGTGCCAGCAGCGAAACAGGGGGCAGTTCTCTTTATGGCTACACCTTC.

The chain recombines TRBV20-1 with TRBJ2-7, with 10 bases lining up with TRBD1. CDR1 DFQATT and CDR2 SNEGSKA come from the germline V gene (reference sequence). The CDR3 contains 14 residues. The junction had 7 bases not matched to a gene; V was cut back by 4 bases and J by 4 bases. The DNA of the CDR3 is TGCAGTGCTACCGGACAGGGGGTCTGGTACGAGCAGTACGTC. This encodes CSATGQGVWYEQYV.

Of note for this clonotype: A much larger clone differs by one base, so this may be a read error. J is TRBJ2-6 and V is TRBV6-5, with a weak D call TRBD1 (5 bases). This CDR3 spans 15 amino acids. Looked up from germline, CDR1 is MNHEY and CDR2 is SVGAGI. The CDR3 bases are TGTGCCAACAGTATGACAGTCTCTGGGGCCAACGTCCTGACTTTC. Translation gives CANSMTVSGANVLTF.